The 16 T cell receptor beta chains presented below share a single source sample, sequenced in a study of CD8 T cells in ankylosing spondylitis. TCRdb reanalysed the 5' RACE reads using MiXCR and keeps one entry per CDR3 protein. The data hold about 130,000 distinct CDR3 sequences, with 6% to 8.5% observed a single time. The sample consisted of blood, either unsorted or a sorted T cell fraction (not recorded which). Every receptor here comes from a female donor with ankylosing spondylitis or in good health (not recorded which).

Ten or more counts support this clonotype. This chain's CDR3 is CASSSSRVGNTEAFF. CDR3 nucleotides: TGTGCCAGCAGCTCCTCCAGGGTGGGGAACACTGAAGCTTTCTTT. The rearrangement links TRBV7-9 to TRBJ1-1, with a weak D call TRBD1 (5 bases). The CDR3 extends over 15 amino acids. The V end lost 4 bases, the J end lost 1 base, and 13 bases lay between the germline ends. Looked up from germline, CDR1 is SEHNR and CDR2 is FQNEAQ (reference sequence).

In its sample, this clonotype was seen many times. The gene calls are TRBV7-9 and TRBJ2-2; D perhaps matches TRBD1 (6 bases). Germline V gene data show CDR1 as SEHNR and CDR2 as FQNEAQ (reference sequence). The V end was cut by 3 bases, the J end by 0 bases, with 8 bases between. The CDR3 extends over 15 amino acids. Written as DNA, the CDR3 is TGTGCCAGCAGCTTGGGGACAACGAACACCGGGGAGCTGTTTTTT. Translation gives CASSLGTTNTGELFF.

At least ten counts were recorded for this clonotype. V usage is TRBV9 and J usage is TRBJ2-3; possible D gene TRBD2, 5 bases. Germline V CDR1 and CDR2: SGDLS, YYNGEE. The CDR3 spans 16 residues. Trimming shortened V by 0 bases and J by 4 bases, and 15 bases separated the two germline ends. The DNA for the CDR3 is TGTGCCAGCAGCGTAGTAGTTAGCGCAGGCGCAGATACGCAGTATTTT. Protein: CASSVVVSAGADTQYF.

The rearrangement joins TRBV5-1 to TRBJ1-1, with D possibly being TRBD1 (5 bases). Germline CDR1 SGHRS, CDR2 YFSETQ. The CDR3 loop spans 17 amino acids. Trimming stripped 6 bases from V and 2 bases from J, with 23 bases between. The CDR3 here is CASTLGGGSWVNTEAFF. CDR3 DNA sequence: TGCGCCAGCACCCTGGGGGGGGGGAGTTGGGTAAACACTGAAGCTTTCTTT.

Many counts were recorded for this clonotype. The J gene is TRBJ2-1, the V gene TRBV11-2; D not certain. Germline V gives CDR1 SGHAT, CDR2 FQNNGV. Trimming took off 7 bases at V and 9 bases at J, with 10 bases between the two ends. CDR3 length: 11 amino acids. DNA of the CDR3: TGTGCCAGCAACGAGCTAGGTGAGCAGTTCTTC. Amino acids: CASNELGEQFF.

This clonotype was counted ten times or more. V is TRBV6-2 or TRBV6-3 and J is TRBJ1-2; no reliable D call. The germline V gene encodes CDR1 MNHEY and CDR2 SVGEGT. The CDR3 has 15 amino acids. V lost 7 bases, J lost 4 bases, and 19 bases lay in between. The CDR3 coding sequence is TGTGCCAGCATTCACTCCGGAGACGGCGCCTATGGCTACACCTTC. Translated, it gives CASIHSGDGAYGYTF.

Many counts were recorded for this clonotype. The CDR3 DNA sequence: TGTGCCAGCAGTGAACGTCAGTACCAAGAGACCCAGTACTTC. Its protein product is CASSERQYQETQYF. The chain recombines TRBV2 with TRBJ2-5; unclear D gene. This CDR3 has 14 amino acids. The V and J ends lost 2 bases and 0 bases respectively, with 7 bases between them. The germline V gene has CDR1 SNHLY and CDR2 FYNNEI.

Many counts were recorded for this clonotype. This chain connects TRBV6-1 to TRBJ2-1, with 8 positions matching TRBD2. The CDR3 runs to 14 residues. Germline CDR1 and CDR2: MNHNS and SASEGT. The junction had 9 bases not matched to a gene; V was cut back by 7 bases and J by 7 bases. CDR3 residues: CASKPSGGLNEQFF. Here the CDR3 DNA reads TGTGCCAGCAAGCCAAGCGGGGGATTAAATGAGCAGTTCTTC.

This clonotype showed up many times. The gene calls are TRBV20-1 and TRBJ2-1; D unresolved. This CDR3 has 8 amino acids. The germline CDR1 and CDR2 sequences are DFQATT and SNEGSKA (reference sequence). Trimming removed 7 bases from V and 10 bases from J, with 5 bases in between. The CDR3 region is CSVNEQFF. CDR3 DNA: TGCAGTGTAAACGAGCAGTTCTTC.

This clonotype was recorded many times. This chain joins TRBV14 and TRBJ2-1; 8 bases agree with TRBD2. The CDR3 is made up of 14 amino acids. Germline V CDR1 and CDR2: SGHDN, FVKESK. V lost 4 bases, J lost 7 bases, and 6 bases stayed unmatched. CDR3 sequence reads: CASSLSGTRNEQFF. The DNA for the CDR3 is TGTGCCAGCAGCCTTTCCGGGACTAGAAATGAGCAGTTCTTC.

In its sample, this clonotype was seen a few times. This rearrangement joins TRBV7-9 to TRBJ2-5; perhaps TRBD1 as D (6 bases). The ends were cut back, 5 bases at V and 1 base at J, with 14 bases in the middle. The CDR3 totals 15 residues. Per the germline V gene, CDR1 is SEHNR and CDR2 is FQNEAQ (reference sequence). The CDR3 DNA is TGTGCCAGCAGCCATAGACAGGACGGCCAAGAGACCCAGTACTTC. Translated: CASSHRQDGQETQYF. The full variable domain, its missing parts supplied by reference TRBV7-9 and TRBJ2-5, is DTGVSQNPRHKITKRGQNVTFRCDPISEHNRLYWYRQTLGQGPEFLTYFQNEAQLEKSRLLSDRFSAERPKGSFSTLEIQRTEQGDSAMYLCASSHRQDGQETQYFGPGTRLLVL.

This clonotype occurred many times. The chain uses TRBV2 and TRBJ2-3, with D maybe TRBD1 (5 bases). Germline assignment: CDR1 SNHLY and CDR2 FYNNEI. This CDR3 is 14 amino acids long. Between the trimmed V and J ends, which lost 5 bases and 0 bases, there was a span of 9 bases. The CDR3 is CASSLRQSTDTQYF. The CDR3 DNA reads TGTGCCAGCAGTCTACGACAGAGCACAGATACGCAGTATTTT.

This chain uses TRBV29-1 with TRBJ2-1; 7 nucleotides match TRBD2. The CDR3 totals 13 residues. Germline V CDR1 and CDR2: SQVTM, ANQGSEA. Germline trimming cut 7 bases from V and 5 bases from J; bases unmatched to any gene: 8. CDR3 loop: CSAGRLANNEQFF. The CDR3 DNA is TGCAGCGCCGGGAGGCTAGCGAACAATGAGCAGTTCTTC.

This clonotype was detected ten times or more. The chain combines TRBV6-1 with TRBJ1-1; 8 bases are shared with TRBD1. Per the germline V gene, CDR1 is MNHNS and CDR2 is SASEGT. V dropped 5 bases and J dropped 0; count of bases not matched to a gene: 5. The CDR3 is 15 residues long. This CDR3 reads CASSRRQGMNTEAFF. The DNA for the CDR3 is TGTGCCAGCAGTCGACGACAGGGGATGAACACTGAAGCTTTCTTT.

This clonotype appeared many times. The gene calls are TRBV4-2 and TRBJ1-5, with D unclear. In germline, CDR1 is LGHNA, CDR2 YNFKEQ. CDR3 length: 15 residues. V lost 2 bases to trimming and J lost 6 bases, with 14 bases between them. CDR3 sequence reads: CASSQIGEHGQPQHF. As DNA, the CDR3 is TGTGCCAGCAGCCAAATCGGGGAGCACGGTCAGCCCCAGCATTTT.

The table lists this clonotype with a few counts. The rearrangement uses TRBV7-2 and TRBJ1-4; D might be TRBD1 (6 bases). The CDR3 spans 15 residues. Germline V CDR1 and CDR2: SGHTA, FQGNSA. Trimming shortened V by 4 bases and J by 8 bases, and 17 bases separated the two germline ends. CDR3 sequence reads: CASSSTGTSIEKLFF. CDR3 sequence (DNA): TGTGCCAGCAGCTCAACCGGGACAAGTATCGAAAAACTGTTTTTT.